This TCR beta chain was sequenced in a study of control samples from healthy donors and cancer patients. Repertoires were generated with immunoSEQ multiplex PCR, while TCRdb's copy carries only in-frame clones and drops some. The sample has 100,000 or so clones; roughly 78% are singletons. V lost 1 base, J lost 6 bases, and 14 bases lay in between. The germline gives CDR1 KGHSH, CDR2 LQKENI. There are 15 residues in the CDR3. V is TRBV18 and J is TRBJ2-3, with no clear D. Sequencing input: blood. The clonotype originates from a woman in her sixties or seventies in good health. This chain's CDR3 is CASSPRDAAGDTQYF. DNA for the CDR3: TGTGCCAGCTCACCACGGGATGCTGCCGGGGATACGCAGTATTTT.